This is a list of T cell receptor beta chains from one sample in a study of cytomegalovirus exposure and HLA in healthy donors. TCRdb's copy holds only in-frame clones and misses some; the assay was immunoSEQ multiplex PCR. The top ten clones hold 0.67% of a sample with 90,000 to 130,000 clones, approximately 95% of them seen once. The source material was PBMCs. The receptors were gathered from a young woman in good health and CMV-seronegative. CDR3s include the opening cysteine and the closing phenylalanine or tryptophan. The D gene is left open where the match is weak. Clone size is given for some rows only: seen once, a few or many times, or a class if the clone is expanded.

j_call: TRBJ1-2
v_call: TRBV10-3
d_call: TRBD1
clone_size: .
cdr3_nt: TGTGCCATCAGTGAGCCAGGGACAGGCGACTATGGCTACACCTTC
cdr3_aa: CAISEPGTGDYGYTF

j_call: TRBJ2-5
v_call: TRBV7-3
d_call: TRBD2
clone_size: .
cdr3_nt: TGTGCCAGCAGCTTCGGCGGGGGGATCCAAGAGACCCAGTACTTC
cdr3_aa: CASSFGGGIQETQYF

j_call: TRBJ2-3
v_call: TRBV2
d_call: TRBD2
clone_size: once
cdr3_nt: TGTGCCACCGACCTAGCGGGGGTTACAGATACGCAGTATTTT
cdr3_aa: CATDLAGVTDTQYF

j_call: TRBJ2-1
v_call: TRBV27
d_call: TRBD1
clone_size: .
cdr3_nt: TGTGCCAGCAGGCCGGGACAGGGGGCGGGTGAGCAGTTCTTC
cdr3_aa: CASRPGQGAGEQFF

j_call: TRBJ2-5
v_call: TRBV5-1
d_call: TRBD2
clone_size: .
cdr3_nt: TGCGCCAGCACGCCCCACCAAGCGGGGGGCAACCAAGAGACCCAGTACTTC
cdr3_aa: CASTPHQAGGNQETQYF

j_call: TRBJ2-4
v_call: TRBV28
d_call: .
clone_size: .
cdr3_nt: TGTGCCAGCAGTTACTCCTTGAACATTCAGTACTTC
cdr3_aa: CASSYSLNIQYF

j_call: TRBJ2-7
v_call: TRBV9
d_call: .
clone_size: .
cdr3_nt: TGTGCCAGCAGCGTAGGTCCGGAGTCCGAGCAGTACTTC
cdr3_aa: CASSVGPESEQYF

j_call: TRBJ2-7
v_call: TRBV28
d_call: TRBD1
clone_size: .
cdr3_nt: TGTGCCAGCAGACCTCCGGGACAGAAATACGAGCAGTACTTC
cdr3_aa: CASRPPGQKYEQYF

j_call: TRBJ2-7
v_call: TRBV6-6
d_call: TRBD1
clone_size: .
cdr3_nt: TGTGCCAGCAGACCGGGACAGCCTGTCCACGAGCAGTACTTC
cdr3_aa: CASRPGQPVHEQYF

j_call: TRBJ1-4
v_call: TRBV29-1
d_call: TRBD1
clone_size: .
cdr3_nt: TGCAGCGCCTCCGGGACAGGGGATGAAAAACTGTTTTTT
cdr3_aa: CSASGTGDEKLFF

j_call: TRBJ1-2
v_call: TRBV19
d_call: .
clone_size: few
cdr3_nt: TGTGCCAGTAGTAAGAGAACGCCCCTAGCTAACTATGGCTACACCTTC
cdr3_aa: CASSKRTPLANYGYTF

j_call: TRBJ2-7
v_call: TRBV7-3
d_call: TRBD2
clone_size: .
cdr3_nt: TGTGCCAGCAGCTTACTAGCGGACCCCTCCTACGAGCAGTACTTC
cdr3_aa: CASSLLADPSYEQYF

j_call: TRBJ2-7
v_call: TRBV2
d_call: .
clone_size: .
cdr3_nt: TGTGCCAGCAGTGAGAGGCATCGAACCTACGAGCAGTACTTC
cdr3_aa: CASSERHRTYEQYF

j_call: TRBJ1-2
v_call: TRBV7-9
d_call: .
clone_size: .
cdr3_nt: TGTGCCAGCAGCTTAGAATACAACCCTAACTATGGCTACACCTTC
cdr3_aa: CASSLEYNPNYGYTF

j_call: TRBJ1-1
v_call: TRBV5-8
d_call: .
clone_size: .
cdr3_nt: TGTGCCAGCAGCCGAAACTGGGGGGGCTCGACTGAAGCTTTCTTT
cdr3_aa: CASSRNWGGSTEAFF

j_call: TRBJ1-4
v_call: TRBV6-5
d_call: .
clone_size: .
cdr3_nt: TGTGCCAGCAGTTACTCAGACACCGGGGGTAATGAAAAACTGTTTTTT
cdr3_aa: CASSYSDTGGNEKLFF

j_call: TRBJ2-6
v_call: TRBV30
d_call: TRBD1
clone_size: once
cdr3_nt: TGTGCCTGGAGTGTAGGGTATGGTGGGACAGGGGCCAGGGGGGCCAACGTCCTGACTTTC
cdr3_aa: CAWSVGYGGTGARGANVLTF

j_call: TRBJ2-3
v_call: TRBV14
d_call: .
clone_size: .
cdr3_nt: TGTGCCAGCAGCCAATCCCCCGAGGTCGGGGACTTCTTCACAGATACGCAGTATTTT
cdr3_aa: CASSQSPEVGDFFTDTQYF

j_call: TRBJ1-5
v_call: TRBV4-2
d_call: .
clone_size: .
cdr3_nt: TGTGCCAGCAGCATATACCGAGAGAGCAATCAGCCCCAGCATTTT
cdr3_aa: CASSIYRESNQPQHF

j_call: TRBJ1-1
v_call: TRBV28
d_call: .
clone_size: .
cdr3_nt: TGTGCCAGCAGTTTAGAACGCGCAGAAGCTTTCTTT
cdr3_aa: CASSLERAEAFF

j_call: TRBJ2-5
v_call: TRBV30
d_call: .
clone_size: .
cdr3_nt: TGTGCCTGGAGTGCTGGGAGCCAAGAGACCCAGTACTTC
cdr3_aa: CAWSAGSQETQYF

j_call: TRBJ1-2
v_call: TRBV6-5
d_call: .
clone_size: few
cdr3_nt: TGTGCCAGCACCAACAAGGGGGGCTACACCTTC
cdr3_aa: CASTNKGGYTF

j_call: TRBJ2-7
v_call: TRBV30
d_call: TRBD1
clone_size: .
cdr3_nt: TGTGCCTGGAGTGCGGACAGGGCCTACGAGCAGTACTTC
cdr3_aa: CAWSADRAYEQYF

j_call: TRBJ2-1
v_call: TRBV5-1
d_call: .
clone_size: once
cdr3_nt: TGCGCCAGCAGCTTGGTAGGGGGGGCTGGCTACAATGAGCAGTTCTTC
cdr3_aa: CASSLVGGAGYNEQFF

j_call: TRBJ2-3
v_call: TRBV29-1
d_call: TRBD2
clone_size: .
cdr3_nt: TGCAGCGTGACGGGGGGGGCCGGCACAGATACGCAGTATTTT
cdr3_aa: CSVTGGAGTDTQYF

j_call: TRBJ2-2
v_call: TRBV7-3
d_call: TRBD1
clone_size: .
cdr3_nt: TGTGCCAGCAGCTTAAAAGGCTCGACAGGGGTGGCCGGGGAGCTGTTTTTT
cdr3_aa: CASSLKGSTGVAGELFF

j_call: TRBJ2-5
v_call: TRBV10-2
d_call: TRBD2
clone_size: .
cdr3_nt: TGCGCCAGTAGCGGGGTGGAGACCCAGTACTTC
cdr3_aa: CASSGVETQYF

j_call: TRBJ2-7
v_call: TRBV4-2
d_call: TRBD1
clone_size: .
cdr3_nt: TGTGCCAGCAGCCAAGATAGTCCGGGACAGAGCTCCTACGAGCAGTACTTC
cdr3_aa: CASSQDSPGQSSYEQYF

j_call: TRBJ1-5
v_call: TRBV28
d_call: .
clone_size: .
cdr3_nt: TGTGCCAGTTCCCCCGGCGGTCTTAGCAATCAGCCCCAGCATTTT
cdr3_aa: CASSPGGLSNQPQHF

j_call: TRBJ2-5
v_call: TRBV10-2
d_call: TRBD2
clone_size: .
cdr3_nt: TGCGCCAGCAGTGATTTAGCGGGGGGTAGAGAGACCCAGTACTTC
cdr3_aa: CASSDLAGGRETQYF

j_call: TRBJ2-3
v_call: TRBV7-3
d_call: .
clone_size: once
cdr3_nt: TGTGCCAGCAGTCTAGGGGGGGTCGGCACAGATACGCAGTATTTT
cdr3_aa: CASSLGGVGTDTQYF

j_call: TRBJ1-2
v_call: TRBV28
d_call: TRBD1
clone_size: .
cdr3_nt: TGTGCCAGCAGTCGCCCCAACAGGGGTAACTACGCCTTC
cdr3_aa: CASSRPNRGNYAF

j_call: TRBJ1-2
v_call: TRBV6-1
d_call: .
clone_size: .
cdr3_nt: TGTGCCAGCAGTGACCCACTCTATGGCTACACCTTC
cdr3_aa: CASSDPLYGYTF

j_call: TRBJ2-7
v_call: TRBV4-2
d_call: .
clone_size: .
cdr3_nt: TGTGCCAGCAGCCAAGGGTGGGGGGACTACGAGCAGTACTTC
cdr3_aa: CASSQGWGDYEQYF

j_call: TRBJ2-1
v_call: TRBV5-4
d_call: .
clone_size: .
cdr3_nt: TGTGCCAGCAGGATAGCCCCCTACAATGAGCAGTTCTTC
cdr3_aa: CASRIAPYNEQFF

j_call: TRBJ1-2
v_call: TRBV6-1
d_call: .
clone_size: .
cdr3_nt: TGTGCCAGCAGTGGACACGGATTCTATGGCTACACCTTC
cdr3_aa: CASSGHGFYGYTF

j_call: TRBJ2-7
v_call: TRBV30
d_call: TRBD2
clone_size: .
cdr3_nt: TGTGCCTGGAGTGTATTGGGGACTACCTACGAGCAGTACTTC
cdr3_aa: CAWSVLGTTYEQYF

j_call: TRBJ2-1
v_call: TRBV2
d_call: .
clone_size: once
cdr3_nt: TGTGCCAGCAGCCCCGAAGAGGGGGGGCTCAATGAGCAGTTCTTC
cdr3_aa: CASSPEEGGLNEQFF

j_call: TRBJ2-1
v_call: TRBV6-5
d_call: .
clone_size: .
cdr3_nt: TGTGCCAGCACTGTGGTGGCAGGGCACAATGAGCAGTTCTTC
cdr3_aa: CASTVVAGHNEQFF

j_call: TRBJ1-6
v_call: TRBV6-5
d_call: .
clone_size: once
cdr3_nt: TGTGCCAGCAGCCTGGACAGATCCAATTCACCCCTCCACTTT
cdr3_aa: CASSLDRSNSPLHF

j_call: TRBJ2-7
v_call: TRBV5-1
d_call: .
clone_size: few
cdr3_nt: TGCGCCAGCAGCGGGCTAGACAGCGACGAGCAGTACTTC
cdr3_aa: CASSGLDSDEQYF

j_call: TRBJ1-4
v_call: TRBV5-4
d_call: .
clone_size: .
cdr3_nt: TGTGCCAGCAGCTTGGGGCCCGGGGAAAAACTGTTTTTT
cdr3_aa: CASSLGPGEKLFF

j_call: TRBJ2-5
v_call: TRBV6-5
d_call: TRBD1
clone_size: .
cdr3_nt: TGTGCCAGCAGGGAAACGGGACAGGGGGAGACCCAGTACTTC
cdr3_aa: CASRETGQGETQYF

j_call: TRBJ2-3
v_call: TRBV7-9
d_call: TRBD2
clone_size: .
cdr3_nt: TGTGCCAGCAGCTTAGTAGCGGGGGTTGAGGAGGATACGCAGTATTTT
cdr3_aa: CASSLVAGVEEDTQYF

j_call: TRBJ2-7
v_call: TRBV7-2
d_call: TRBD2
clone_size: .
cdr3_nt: TGTGCCAGCAGATTCGAGGGAGCGGGGGGGGGCGAGCAGTACTTC
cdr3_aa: CASRFEGAGGGEQYF

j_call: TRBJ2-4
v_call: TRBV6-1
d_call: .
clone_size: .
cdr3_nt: TGTGCCAGCAGTGAAGGCCGGGGTAGAGGAAACATTCAGTACTTC
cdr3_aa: CASSEGRGRGNIQYF

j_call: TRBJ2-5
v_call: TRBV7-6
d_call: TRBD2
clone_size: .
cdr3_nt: TGTGCCAGCAGCCGCCCGGTTGCGGGGGGGCAAGAGACCCAGTACTTC
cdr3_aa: CASSRPVAGGQETQYF

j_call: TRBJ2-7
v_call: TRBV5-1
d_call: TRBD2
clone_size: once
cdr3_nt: TGCGCCAGCAGACACACCGGGGGGGCCGGCGAGCAGTACTTC
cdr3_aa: CASRHTGGAGEQYF

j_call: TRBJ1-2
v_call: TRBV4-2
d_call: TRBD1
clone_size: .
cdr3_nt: TGTGCCAGCAGCCAAGTGGGGACAGGGGGCCTTGGCTACACCTTC
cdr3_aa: CASSQVGTGGLGYTF